What follows is one TCR beta chain and its context. This specimen belongs to a study of blood T cell repertoires in COVID-19. Study background: Both acute and convalescent COVID-19 samples were obtained from the United States, Italy and Spain. Sources were T cells, B-cell-depleted T cells, or PBMCs; the material itself was cDNA or gDNA.

Sequencing used immunoSEQ multiplex PCR; TCRdb keeps in-frame clones, though not all of them. The sample consists of roughly 130,000 clones, roughly four fifths of them appearing once. The CDR3 runs to 13 residues. V was pared by 4 bases and J by 6 bases, with 13 bases between. The sample was peripheral blood. The clonotype comes from a man in his forties with active or convalescent COVID-19. The chain combines TRBV12-3 or TRBV12-4 with TRBJ2-7; tentatively, D is TRBD1 (5 bases). The CDR3 here is CASSSRARGEQYF. DNA for the CDR3: TGTGCCAGCAGTTCCCGGGCAAGGGGCGAGCAGTACTTC.